This passage covers 17 T cell receptor beta chains from one sample sequenced in a study of blood T cells in healthy people across ages. A sample-barcoded 5' primer and a J-beta primer mix were used in a second PCR of about 7 to 12 cycles. TCRdb processed the 5' RACE reads anew with MiXCR; each CDR3 protein has one entry. This table holds 1.5 million to 2 million distinct CDR3 sequences, approximately 32% found once. Sequencing used blood. These receptors were taken from a woman younger than 45 in good health.

This clonotype appeared a few times. This chain joins TRBV6-2 or TRBV6-3 and TRBJ2-1, with TRBD2 identical over 15 bases. This CDR3 has 15 amino acids. CDR1 is MNHEY and CDR2 is SVGEGT in the germline V gene. J lost 9 bases, V lost 6 bases, and 6 bases had no gene match. The CDR3, as DNA: TGTGCCAGCAGGCCTCCGGGACTAGCGGGAGGTGAGCAGTTCTTC. It codes for CASRPPGLAGGEQFF.

The rearrangement uses TRBV5-1 and TRBJ1-1; no reliable D call. This CDR3 is 13 amino acids long. V was cut by 0 bases and J by 8 bases, with 11 bases left in between. Looked up from germline, CDR1 is SGHRS and CDR2 is YFSETQ. CDR3 in amino acids: CASSLDPSGEAFF. The CDR3 DNA is TGCGCCAGCAGCTTGGACCCCAGTGGGGAAGCTTTCTTT.

This clonotype turned up a few times. The chain is built from TRBV20-1 and TRBJ2-7, with 8 positions matching TRBD2. The germline gives CDR1 DFQATT, CDR2 SNEGSKA (reference sequence). V was pared by 6 bases and J by 1 base, with 17 bases of the junction left unmatched. CDR3 length: 17 amino acids. The CDR3 loop is CSAEGLAGVWRSYEQYF. As DNA, the CDR3 is TGCAGTGCCGAGGGGCTAGCGGGCGTATGGAGATCCTACGAGCAGTACTTC.

V and J are TRBV3-1 and TRBJ2-3, with 7 bases aligning to TRBD1. The V segment lost 2 bases and the J segment 0 bases; nucleotides outside the gene matches: 5. CDR3 length: 16 residues. Germline V gene data show CDR1 as LGHDT and CDR2 as YNNKEL (reference sequence). The CDR3 DNA reads as TGTGCCAGCAGCCAAACGCGGACAGGTAGCACAGATACGCAGTATTTT. Translated, it gives CASSQTRTGSTDTQYF.

On this clonotype itself: A single base separates this from a much larger clone, so it may be a read error. The genes are TRBV7-9 and TRBJ2-7; perhaps TRBD2 as D (6 bases). The germline V gene has CDR1 SEHNR and CDR2 FQNEAQ (reference sequence). CDR3 size: 14 residues. Here the CDR3 DNA reads TGTGTCAGCAGCCCCTACGGCGGGGCCTACGAGCAGTACTTC. As protein: CVSSPYGGAYEQYF.

The V gene is TRBV29-1, the J gene TRBJ1-2; TRBD1 might be the D (6 bases). Germline lookup yields CDR1 SQVTM and CDR2 ANQGSEA. The CDR3 loop spans 12 amino acids. V gave up 6 bases and J gave up 8 bases, with 16 bases separating them. The CDR3 protein is CSVAGASRGYTF. The CDR3 DNA reads as TGCAGCGTCGCAGGGGCTTCGCGCGGCTACACCTTC.

This clonotype was recorded at least ten times. This sequence joins TRBV29-1 and TRBJ2-7; D tentatively fits TRBD1 or TRBD2 (5 bases each). This CDR3 has 13 amino acids. Trimming shortened V by 1 base and J by 7 bases, and 14 bases separated the two germline ends. CDR1 is SQVTM and CDR2 is ANQGSEA in the germline V gene. CDR3 region: CSVEGTGRWEQYF. DNA of the CDR3: TGCAGCGTTGAAGGGACGGGACGATGGGAGCAGTACTTC.

This clonotype was seen ten or more times. V gene TRBV27 combines with J gene TRBJ2-1; 10 bases line up with TRBD2. Germline-derived CDR1 and CDR2 are MNHEY and SMNVEV (reference sequence). This CDR3 has 16 residues. Trimming at V came to 2 bases and at J to 7 bases, leaving 8 bases not matched to a gene. CDR3 sequence: CASSLNRGSGRNEQFF. CDR3 nucleotide sequence: TGTGCCAGCAGTTTAAATCGGGGTAGCGGGAGGAATGAGCAGTTCTTC.

This clonotype was observed a few times. The chain has TRBV28 and TRBJ2-7; tentatively, D is TRBD1 (5 bases). Germline V gene lookup returns CDR1 MDHEN and CDR2 SYDVKM. The CDR3 totals 15 residues. V was pared by 2 bases and J by 4 bases, with 15 bases between. This chain's CDR3 is CASSLVLAGMYEQYF. As DNA, the CDR3 is TGTGCCAGCAGTTTAGTCTTGGCAGGGATGTACGAGCAGTACTTC.

The chain is built from TRBV21-1 and TRBJ1-1. TRBV21-1 is a pseudogene. CDR3 length: 15 amino acids. This CDR3 reads CASSKEETRDTEAFF. In DNA form, the CDR3 reads TGTGCCAGCAGCAAAGAGGAAACAAGGGACACTGAAGCTTTCTTT.

This clonotype was seen a single time. The junction does not match germline at one end; this may be a read error. The chain links TRBV29-1 to TRBJ2-4, with 8 bases aligning to TRBD1. The J call may be incorrect, as the DNA end agrees better with TRBJ2-7. CDR3 length: 11 residues. The germline V gene encodes CDR1 SQVTM and CDR2 ANQGSEA. CDR3 DNA sequence: TGCGGCGTTGGACAGGGTTACGAGCAGTACTTC. Translation gives CGVGQGYEQYF.

Comment on this clonotype: This sequence may be a read error, since a much larger clone differs from it by one base. The genes are TRBV20-1 and TRBJ2-1; 7 bases map to TRBD2. The V gene's germline CDR1 is DFQATT and CDR2 SNEGSKA (reference sequence). The length of the CDR3 is 15 residues. The CDR3 DNA sequence: TGCAGTGCTCTACTAGCGTCCCGATCCTACAATAAGCAGTTCTTC. It translates to CSALLASRSYNKQFF.

The chain employs TRBV9 and TRBJ2-1; no reliable D call. V lost 0 bases to trimming and J lost 9 bases, with 7 bases between them. The length of the CDR3 is 12 residues. Looked up from germline, CDR1 is SGDLS and CDR2 is YYNGEE. CDR3 loop: CASSVGPGEQFF. The CDR3 DNA follows: TGTGCCAGCAGCGTAGGTCCGGGTGAGCAGTTCTTC.

The rearrangement uses TRBV20-1 and TRBJ1-3, with D possibly matching TRBD1 (5 bases). Between the trimmed V and J ends, which lost 3 bases and 1 base, there was a span of 10 bases. The CDR3 consists of 14 residues. CDR1 is DFQATT, CDR2 SNEGSKA, per germline (reference sequence). The CDR3 is CSASQGHSGNTIYF. In DNA, the CDR3 is TGCAGTGCTAGTCAGGGCCATTCTGGAAACACCATATATTTT.

This clonotype was counted a few times. The V gene is TRBV29-1, the J gene TRBJ2-1, with 7 bases that match TRBD1. Germline V CDR1 and CDR2: SQVTM, ANQGSEA. V dropped 4 bases and J dropped 2; count of bases not matched to a gene: 8. The CDR3 contains 15 residues. The CDR3 protein is CSVAGGQEAYNEQFF. In nucleotides, the CDR3 is TGCAGCGTTGCAGGCGGACAGGAAGCCTACAATGAGCAGTTCTTC.

Regarding this clonotype: A read error may explain this, as a much larger clone is one base away. The chain carries TRBV29-1 and TRBJ2-7; D unresolved. CDR1 and CDR2 (germline): SQVTM, ANQGSEA. CDR3 length: 12 amino acids. CDR3 coding DNA: TGCAGCGTTGAAGTTCACCTCTACGGGCAGTACTTC. It codes for CSVEVHLYGQYF.

The rearrangement joins TRBV5-1 to TRBJ2-3, with 13 bases matching TRBD2. The CDR3 is 17 residues long. Germline trimming cut 4 bases from V and 1 base from J; bases unmatched to any gene: 6. The germline V gene encodes CDR1 SGHRS and CDR2 YFSETQ. CDR3 protein: CASSQQGLAGGTDTQYF. CDR3 nucleotide sequence: TGCGCCAGCAGCCAACAAGGACTAGCGGGAGGCACAGATACGCAGTATTTT.